The clone carrying this T cell receptor beta chain was counted only a few times. The antigen remains unidentified. This CDR3 has 14 amino acids. With 5 bases removed from V and 7 bases from J, the gap between germline ends came to 18 bases. CDR1 is SGHTA and CDR2 is FQGNSA in the germline V gene. The data are from a study of CD8 T cells in ankylosing spondylitis. Regarding the study as a whole: Previous work reported some of these motif variants in the synovial fluid and blood of reactive arthritis. One TCR beta motif, made up of 7 or 8 highly homologous variants, appeared characteristic of ankylosing spondylitis blood. As reported, disease-linked clones showed significant enrichment in matched ankylosing spondylitis synovial fluid.

Each CDR3 protein gets one entry after TCRdb re-called the 5' RACE reads with MiXCR. The sample lists roughly 230,000 distinct CDR3 sequences; over 15% were seen once. The sample consisted of blood, either unsorted or a sorted T cell fraction (not recorded which). This chain uses TRBV7-2 with TRBJ2-7, with D perhaps matching TRBD2 (6 bases). This TCR was sampled from a male donor with ankylosing spondylitis or in good health (not recorded which). CDR3 region: CASSPWGDEGEQYF. The CDR3 coding sequence is TGTGCCAGCAGCCCATGGGGGGATGAAGGGGAGCAGTACTTC.